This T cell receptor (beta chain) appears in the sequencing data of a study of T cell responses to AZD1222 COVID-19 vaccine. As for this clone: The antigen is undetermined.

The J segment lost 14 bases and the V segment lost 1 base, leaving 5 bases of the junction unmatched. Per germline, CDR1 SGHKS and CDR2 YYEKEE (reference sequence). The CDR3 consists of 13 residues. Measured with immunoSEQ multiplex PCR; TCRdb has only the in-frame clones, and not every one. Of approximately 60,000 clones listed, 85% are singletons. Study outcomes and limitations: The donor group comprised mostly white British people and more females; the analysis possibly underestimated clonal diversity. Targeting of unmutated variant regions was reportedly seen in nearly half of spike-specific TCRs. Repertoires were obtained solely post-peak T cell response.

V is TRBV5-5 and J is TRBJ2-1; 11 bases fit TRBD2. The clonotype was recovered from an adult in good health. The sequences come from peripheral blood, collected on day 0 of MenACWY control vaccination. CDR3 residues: CASSLTSGGKKFF. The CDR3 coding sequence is TGTGCCAGCAGCTTGACTAGCGGGGGTAAAAAGTTCTTC.